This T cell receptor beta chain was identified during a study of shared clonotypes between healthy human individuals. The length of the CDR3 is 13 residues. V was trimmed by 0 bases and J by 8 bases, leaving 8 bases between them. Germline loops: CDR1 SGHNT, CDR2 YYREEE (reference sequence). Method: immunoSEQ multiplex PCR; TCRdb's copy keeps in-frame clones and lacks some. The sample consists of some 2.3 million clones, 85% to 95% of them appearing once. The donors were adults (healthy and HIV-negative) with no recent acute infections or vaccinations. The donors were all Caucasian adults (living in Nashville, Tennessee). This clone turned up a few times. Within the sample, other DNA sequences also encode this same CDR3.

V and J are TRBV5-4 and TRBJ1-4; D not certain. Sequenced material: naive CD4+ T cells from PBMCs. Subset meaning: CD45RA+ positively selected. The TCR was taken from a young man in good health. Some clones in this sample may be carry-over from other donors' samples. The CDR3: CASSLVGEEKLFF. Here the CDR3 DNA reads TGTGCCAGCAGCTTGGTCGGGGAAGAAAAACTGTTTTTT.